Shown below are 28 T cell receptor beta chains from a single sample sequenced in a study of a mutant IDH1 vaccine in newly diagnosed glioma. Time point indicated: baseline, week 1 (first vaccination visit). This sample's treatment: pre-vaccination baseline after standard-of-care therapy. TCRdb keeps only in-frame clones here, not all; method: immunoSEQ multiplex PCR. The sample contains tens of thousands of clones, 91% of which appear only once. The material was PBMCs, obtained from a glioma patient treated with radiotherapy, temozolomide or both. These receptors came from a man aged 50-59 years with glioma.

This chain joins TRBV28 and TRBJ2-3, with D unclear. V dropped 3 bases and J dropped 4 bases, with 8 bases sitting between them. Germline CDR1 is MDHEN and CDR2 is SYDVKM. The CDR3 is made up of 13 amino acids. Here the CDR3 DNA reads TGTGCCAGCAGTTTCCGTGGAGCAGATACGCAGTATTTT. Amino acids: CASSFRGADTQYF.

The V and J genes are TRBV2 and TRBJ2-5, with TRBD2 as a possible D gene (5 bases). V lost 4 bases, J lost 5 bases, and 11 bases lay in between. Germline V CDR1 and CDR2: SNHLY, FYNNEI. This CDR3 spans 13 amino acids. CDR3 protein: CASSGRGLETQYF. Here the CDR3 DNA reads TGTGCCAGCAGTGGTCGGGGTTTGGAGACCCAGTACTTC. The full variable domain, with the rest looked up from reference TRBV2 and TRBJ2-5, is EPEVTQTPSHQVTQMGQEVILRCVPISNHLYFYWYRQILGQKVEFLVSFYNNEISEKSEIFDDQFSVERPDGSNFTLKIRSTKLEDSAMYFCASSGRGLETQYFGPGTRLLVL.

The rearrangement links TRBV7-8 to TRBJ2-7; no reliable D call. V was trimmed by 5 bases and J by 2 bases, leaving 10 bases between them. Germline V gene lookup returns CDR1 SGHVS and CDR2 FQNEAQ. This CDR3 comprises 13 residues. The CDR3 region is CASSQPGAYEQYF. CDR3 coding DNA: TGTGCCAGCAGCCAGCCAGGAGCCTACGAGCAGTACTTC.

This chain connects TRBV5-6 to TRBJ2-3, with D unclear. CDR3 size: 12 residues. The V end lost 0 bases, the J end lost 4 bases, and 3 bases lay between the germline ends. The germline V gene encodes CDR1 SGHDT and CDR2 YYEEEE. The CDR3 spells CASSLDSDTQYF. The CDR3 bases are TGTGCCAGCAGCTTGGATTCAGATACGCAGTATTTT.

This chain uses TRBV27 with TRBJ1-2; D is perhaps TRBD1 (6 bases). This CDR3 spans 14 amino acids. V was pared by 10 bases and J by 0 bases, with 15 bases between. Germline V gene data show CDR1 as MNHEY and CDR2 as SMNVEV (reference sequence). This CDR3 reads CATKGGSSNYGYTF. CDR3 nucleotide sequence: TGTGCCACCAAGGGGGGGTCCTCTAACTATGGCTACACCTTC.

The CDR3 DNA is TGTGCCAGCATCAAAGCGGGAGGCACCGGGGAGCTGTTTTTT. This gives the protein CASIKAGGTGELFF. The gene calls are TRBV6-5 and TRBJ2-2, with 9 nucleotides matching TRBD2. The CDR3 covers 14 residues. The V and J ends lost 7 bases and 4 bases, in that order; junction bases with no gene match: 4. Germline CDR1 reads MNHEY; CDR2 reads SVGAGI.

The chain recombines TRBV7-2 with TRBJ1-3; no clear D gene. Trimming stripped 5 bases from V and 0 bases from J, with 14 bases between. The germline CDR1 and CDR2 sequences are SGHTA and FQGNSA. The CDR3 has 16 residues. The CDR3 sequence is CASSPAGPSSGNTIYF. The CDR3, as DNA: TGTGCCAGCAGCCCAGCCGGGCCGAGCTCTGGAAACACCATATATTTT. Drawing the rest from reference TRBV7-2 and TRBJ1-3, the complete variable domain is GAGVSQSPSNKVTEKGKDVELRCDPISGHTALYWYRQSLGQGLEFLIYFQGNSAPDKSGLPSDRFSAERTGGSVSTLTIQRTQQEDSAVYLCASSPAGPSSGNTIYFGEGSWLTVV.

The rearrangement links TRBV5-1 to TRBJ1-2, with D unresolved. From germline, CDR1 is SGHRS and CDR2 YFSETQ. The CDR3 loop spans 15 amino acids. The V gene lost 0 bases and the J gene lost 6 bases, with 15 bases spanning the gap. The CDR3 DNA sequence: TGCGCCAGCAGCTTGGTCCCTCTCCAGATCGATGGCTACACCTTC. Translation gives CASSLVPLQIDGYTF.

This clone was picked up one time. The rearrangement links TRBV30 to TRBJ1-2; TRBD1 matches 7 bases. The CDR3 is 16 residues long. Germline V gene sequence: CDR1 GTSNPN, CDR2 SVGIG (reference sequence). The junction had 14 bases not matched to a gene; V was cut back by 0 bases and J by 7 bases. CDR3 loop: CAWSVPLGQVRGGYTF. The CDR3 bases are TGTGCCTGGAGTGTGCCCCTCGGACAGGTCAGGGGTGGCTACACCTTC.

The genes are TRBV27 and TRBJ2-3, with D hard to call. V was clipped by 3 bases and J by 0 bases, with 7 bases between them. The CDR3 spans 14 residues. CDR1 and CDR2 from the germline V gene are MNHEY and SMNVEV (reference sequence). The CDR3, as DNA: TGTGCCAGCAGTTTCGAGGAGAGCACAGATACGCAGTATTTT. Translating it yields CASSFEESTDTQYF.

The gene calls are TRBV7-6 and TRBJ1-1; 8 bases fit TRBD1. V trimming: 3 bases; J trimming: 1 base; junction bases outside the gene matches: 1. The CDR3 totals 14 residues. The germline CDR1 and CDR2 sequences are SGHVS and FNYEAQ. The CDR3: CASSFGTGNTEAFF. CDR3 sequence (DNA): TGTGCCAGCAGCTTTGGGACAGGGAACACTGAAGCTTTCTTT.

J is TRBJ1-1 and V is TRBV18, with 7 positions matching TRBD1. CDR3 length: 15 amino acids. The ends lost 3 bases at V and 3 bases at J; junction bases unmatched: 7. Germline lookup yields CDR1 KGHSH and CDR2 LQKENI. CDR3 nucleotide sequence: TGTGCCAGCTCACCCCGGGCAGGGGGGGACACTGAAGCTTTCTTT. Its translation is CASSPRAGGDTEAFF.

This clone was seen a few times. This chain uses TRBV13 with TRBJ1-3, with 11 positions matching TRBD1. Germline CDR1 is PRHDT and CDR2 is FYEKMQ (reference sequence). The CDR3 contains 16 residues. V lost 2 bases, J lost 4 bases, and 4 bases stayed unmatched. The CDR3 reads CASSLLGTGGGNTIYF. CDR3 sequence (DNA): TGTGCCAGCAGCTTACTCGGGACAGGGGGAGGAAACACCATATATTTT. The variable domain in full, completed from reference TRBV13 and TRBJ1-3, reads AAGVIQSPRHLIKEKRETATLKCYPIPRHDTVYWYQQGPGQDPQFLISFYEKMQSDKGSIPDRFSAQQFSDYHSELNMSSLELGDSALYFCASSLLGTGGGNTIYFGEGSWLTVV.

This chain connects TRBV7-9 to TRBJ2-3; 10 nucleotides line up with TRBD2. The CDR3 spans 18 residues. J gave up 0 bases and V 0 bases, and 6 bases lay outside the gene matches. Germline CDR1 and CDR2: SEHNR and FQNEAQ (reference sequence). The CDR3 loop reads CASSLASGGPPSTDTQYF. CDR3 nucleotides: TGTGCCAGCAGCTTAGCTAGCGGGGGGCCTCCAAGCACAGATACGCAGTATTTT.

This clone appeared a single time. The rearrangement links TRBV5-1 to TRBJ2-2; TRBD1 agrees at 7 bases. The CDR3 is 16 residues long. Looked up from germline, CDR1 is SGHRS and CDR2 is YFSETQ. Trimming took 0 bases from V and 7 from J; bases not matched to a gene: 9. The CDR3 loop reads CASSLGDSLGSGELFF. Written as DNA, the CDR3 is TGCGCCAGCAGCTTGGGGGACAGCTTGGGGAGCGGGGAGCTGTTTTTT.

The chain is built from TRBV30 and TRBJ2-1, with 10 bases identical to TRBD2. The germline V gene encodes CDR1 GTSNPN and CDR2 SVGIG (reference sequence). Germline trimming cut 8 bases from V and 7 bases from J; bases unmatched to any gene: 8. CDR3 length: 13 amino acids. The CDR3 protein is CAGSGGAGNEQFF. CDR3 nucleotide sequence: TGTGCCGGAAGCGGGGGGGCTGGGAATGAGCAGTTCTTC.

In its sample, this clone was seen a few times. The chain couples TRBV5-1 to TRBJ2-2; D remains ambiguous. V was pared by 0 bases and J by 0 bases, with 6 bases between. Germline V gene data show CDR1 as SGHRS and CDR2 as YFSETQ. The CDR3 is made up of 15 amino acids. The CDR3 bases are TGCGCCAGCAGCTTGGACAATCCGAACACCGGGGAGCTGTTTTTT. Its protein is CASSLDNPNTGELFF.

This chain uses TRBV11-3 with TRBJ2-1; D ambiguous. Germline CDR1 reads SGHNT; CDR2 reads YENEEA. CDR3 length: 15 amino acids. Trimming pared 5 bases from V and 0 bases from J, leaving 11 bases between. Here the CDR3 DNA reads TGTGCCAGCAGCCTTCGACCCAGCTCCTACAATGAGCAGTTCTTC. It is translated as CASSLRPSSYNEQFF. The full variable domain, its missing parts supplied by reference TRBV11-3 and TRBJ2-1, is EAGVVQSPRYKIIEKKQPVAFWCNPISGHNTLYWYLQNLGQGPELLIRYENEEAVDDSQLPKDRFSAERLKGVDSTLKIQPAELGDSAVYLCASSLRPSSYNEQFFGPGTRLTVL.

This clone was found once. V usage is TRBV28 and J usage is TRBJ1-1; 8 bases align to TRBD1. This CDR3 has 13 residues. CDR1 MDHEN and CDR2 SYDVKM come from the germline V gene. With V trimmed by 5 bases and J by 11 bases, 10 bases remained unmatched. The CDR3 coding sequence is TGTGCCAGCAGTCGGACAGGGTGGGGTGGGGCTTTCTTT. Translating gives CASSRTGWGGAFF.

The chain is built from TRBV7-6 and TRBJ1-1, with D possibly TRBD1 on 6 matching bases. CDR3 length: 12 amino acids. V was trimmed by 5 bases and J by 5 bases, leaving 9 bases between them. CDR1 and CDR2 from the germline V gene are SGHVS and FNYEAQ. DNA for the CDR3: TGTGCCAGCAGCAGGGACAAAACTGAAGCTTTCTTT. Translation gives CASSRDKTEAFF.

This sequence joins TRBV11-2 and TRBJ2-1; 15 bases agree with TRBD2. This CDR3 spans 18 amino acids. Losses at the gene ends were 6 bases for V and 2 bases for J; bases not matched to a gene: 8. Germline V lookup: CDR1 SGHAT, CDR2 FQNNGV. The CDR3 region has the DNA TGTGCCAGCAGACCTCGGACTAGCGGGAGGGTTGCCTACAATGAGCAGTTCTTC. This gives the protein CASRPRTSGRVAYNEQFF.

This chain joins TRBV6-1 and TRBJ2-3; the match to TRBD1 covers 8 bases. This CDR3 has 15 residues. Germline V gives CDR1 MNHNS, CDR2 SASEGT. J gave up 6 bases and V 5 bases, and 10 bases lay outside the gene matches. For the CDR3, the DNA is TGTGCCAGCAGTCAGGACAGGGTGGTTCGGGATACGCAGTATTTT. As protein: CASSQDRVVRDTQYF.

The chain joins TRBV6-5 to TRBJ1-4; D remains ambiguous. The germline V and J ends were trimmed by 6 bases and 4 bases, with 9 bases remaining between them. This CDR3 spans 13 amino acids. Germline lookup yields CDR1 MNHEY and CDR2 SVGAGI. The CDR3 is CASSPWLNEKLFF. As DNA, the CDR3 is TGTGCCAGCAGCCCCTGGCTTAATGAAAAACTGTTTTTT.

The CDR3 is CASSGDGYSGNTIYF. The CDR3, as DNA: TGTGCCAGTAGCGGGGACGGATACTCTGGAAACACCATATATTTT. The chain uses TRBV19 and TRBJ1-3; a possible D gene is TRBD1 (5 bases). CDR1 LNHDA and CDR2 SQIVND come from the germline V gene (reference sequence). The CDR3 runs 15 residues. The V end lost 6 bases, the J end lost 0 bases, and 12 bases lay between the germline ends. The variable domain in full, with the rest retrieved from reference TRBV19 and TRBJ1-3, is DGGITQSPKYLFRKEGQNVTLSCEQNLNHDAMYWYRQDPGQGLRLIYYSQIVNDFQKGDIAEGYSVSREKKESFPLTVTSAQKNPTAFYLCASSGDGYSGNTIYFGEGSWLTVV.

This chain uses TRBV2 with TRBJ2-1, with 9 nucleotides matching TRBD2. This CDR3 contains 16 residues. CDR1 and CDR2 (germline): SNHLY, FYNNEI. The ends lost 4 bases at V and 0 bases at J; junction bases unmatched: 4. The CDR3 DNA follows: TGTGCCAGCAGTGCGACTAGCGGAGCCTCCTACAATGAGCAGTTCTTC. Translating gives CASSATSGASYNEQFF.

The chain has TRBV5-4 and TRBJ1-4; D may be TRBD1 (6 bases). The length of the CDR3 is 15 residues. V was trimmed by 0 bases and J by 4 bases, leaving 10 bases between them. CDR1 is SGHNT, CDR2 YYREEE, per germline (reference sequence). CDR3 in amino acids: CASSLGGGFNEKLFF. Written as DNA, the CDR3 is TGTGCCAGCAGCTTGGGCGGGGGCTTTAATGAAAAACTGTTTTTT.

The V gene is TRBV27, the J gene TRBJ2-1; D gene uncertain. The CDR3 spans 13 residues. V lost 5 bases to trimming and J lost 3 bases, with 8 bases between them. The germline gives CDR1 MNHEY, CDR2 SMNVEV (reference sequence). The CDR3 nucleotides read TGTGCCAGCAGTCCTAGTTTCTACAATGAGCAGTTCTTC. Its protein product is CASSPSFYNEQFF.

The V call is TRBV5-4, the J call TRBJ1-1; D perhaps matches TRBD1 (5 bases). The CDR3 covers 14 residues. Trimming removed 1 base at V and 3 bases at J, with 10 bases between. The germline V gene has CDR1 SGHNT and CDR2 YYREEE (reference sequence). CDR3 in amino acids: CASSLPGLDTEAFF. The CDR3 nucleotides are TGTGCCAGCAGCTTGCCAGGGCTGGACACTGAAGCTTTCTTT.